A single sample gave rise to the 23 T cell receptor beta chains below, sequenced in a study of radiotherapy plus CTLA-4 blockade in lung cancer. TCRdb's copy holds only in-frame clones and misses some; the assay was immunoSEQ multiplex PCR. In the table there are 40,000 to 45,000 clones, about 74% of which are singletons. The material was peripheral blood, obtained from a patient treated with radiotherapy plus ipilimumab. Every receptor here comes from a human donor with non-small cell lung cancer whose response to radiotherapy plus ipilimumab could not be evaluated.

The table lists this clone with a count of one. Additional DNA sequences in this sample encode the identical CDR3. This chain joins TRBV30 and TRBJ1-5; a possible D gene is TRBD1 (6 bases). The V end lost 1 base, the J end lost 6 bases, and 10 bases lay between the germline ends. The CDR3 consists of 13 residues. Germline CDR1 reads GTSNPN; CDR2 reads SVGIG (reference sequence). The CDR3 region is CAWSGGGGQPQHF. CDR3 bases: TGTGCCTGGAGTGGGGGAGGGGGTCAGCCCCAGCATTTT.

This sequence joins TRBV4-1 and TRBJ1-1, with 10 positions matching TRBD1. From germline, CDR1 is MGHRA and CDR2 YSYEKL. J was trimmed by 2 bases and V by 4 bases; bases with no gene match: 16. CDR3 length: 19 amino acids. DNA of the CDR3: TGCGCCAGCAGCCCCGGGACAGGGGTGATAACAGTCTTAAACACTGAAGCTTTCTTT. The encoded protein is CASSPGTGVITVLNTEAFF.

The chain joins TRBV10-1 to TRBJ2-5; 14 bases match TRBD2. This CDR3 is 19 amino acids long. Trimming removed 6 bases from V and 3 bases from J; junction bases left unmatched: 15. CDR1 and CDR2 (germline): WNHNN, SYGVQD (reference sequence). The CDR3 sequence is CASRTRGTSGRSLKETQYF. The CDR3 region has the DNA TGCGCCAGCAGAACGAGGGGGACTAGCGGGAGATCCCTAAAAGAGACCCAGTACTTC.

This clone was seen a few times. The genes are TRBV6-1 and TRBJ1-2; D perhaps matches TRBD1 (5 bases). The V gene's germline CDR1 is MNHNS and CDR2 SASEGT. This CDR3 contains 13 residues. V lost 5 bases and J 1 base, leaving 8 bases between the germline ends. The CDR3 nucleotides read TGTGCCAGCAGTCGACAGATTAACTATGGCTACACCTTC. Its protein product is CASSRQINYGYTF.

Written as DNA, the CDR3 is TGTGCCAGTAGTGCCGGACAGGGATATGGGGCCAACGTCCTGACTTTC. It translates to CASSAGQGYGANVLTF. The V call is TRBV19, the J call TRBJ2-6; 8 nucleotides match TRBD1. CDR1 is LNHDA and CDR2 is SQIVND in the germline V gene (reference sequence). The V gene end was trimmed by 5 bases and the J gene end by 3 bases; junction bases not matched to a gene: 6. This CDR3 region has 16 residues.

This chain links TRBV28 with TRBJ2-3, with unresolved D. The CDR3 runs to 11 residues. Trimming pared 4 bases from V and 6 bases from J, leaving 5 bases between. Germline values: CDR1 MDHEN, CDR2 SYDVKM. CDR3 DNA: TGTGCCAGCAGTTCGTTGGATACGCAGTATTTT. Its protein is CASSSLDTQYF. The variable domain in full, completed from reference TRBV28 and TRBJ2-3, reads DVKVTQSSRYLVKRTGEKVFLECVQDMDHENMFWYRQDPGLGLRLIYFSYDVKMKEKGDIPEGYSVSREKKERFSLILESASTNQTSMYLCASSSLDTQYFGPGTRLTVL.

This clone was seen a handful of times. The J gene is TRBJ2-7, the V gene TRBV19; TRBD1 matches at 9 bases. The CDR3 is 14 amino acids. Germline V gene lookup returns CDR1 LNHDA and CDR2 SQIVND (reference sequence). Germline trimming cut 6 bases from V and 0 bases from J; bases unmatched to any gene: 3. CDR3 loop: CASRGQGFSYEQYF. The CDR3 coding sequence is TGTGCCAGTAGGGGACAGGGTTTCTCCTACGAGCAGTACTTC.

The chain recombines TRBV5-6 with TRBJ2-7, with 9 bases fitting TRBD1. Per the germline V gene, CDR1 is SGHDT and CDR2 is YYEEEE. The CDR3 totals 17 residues. V lost 0 bases and J lost 1; bases outside the gene matches: 8. Here the CDR3 reads CASSLGTGAINSYEQYF. As DNA, the CDR3 is TGTGCCAGCAGCTTGGGGACAGGGGCTATTAATTCCTACGAGCAGTACTTC.

The chain links TRBV2 to TRBJ1-1, with D tentatively TRBD1 (6 bases). The V and J ends lost 6 bases and 0 bases respectively, with 8 bases between them. Germline V CDR1 and CDR2: SNHLY, FYNNEI. This CDR3 has 13 residues. CDR3 protein: CASRQGMNTEAFF. The CDR3 DNA sequence: TGTGCCAGCAGGCAGGGGATGAACACTGAAGCTTTCTTT.

The genes are TRBV6-1 and TRBJ2-7; weak D call: TRBD1 (6 bases). The CDR3 covers 15 residues. Germline V gene sequence: CDR1 MNHNS, CDR2 SASEGT. Trimming stripped 7 bases from V and 2 bases from J, with 18 bases between. The CDR3 reads CASTPGRDTTYEQYF. The CDR3 DNA reads as TGTGCCAGCACCCCAGGTCGGGACACCACCTACGAGCAGTACTTC.

The sample holds a few counts of this clone. The chain employs TRBV27 and TRBJ1-3; TRBD1 is a possible D gene (5 bases). V was trimmed by 3 bases and J by 3 bases, leaving 6 bases between them. Per the germline V gene, CDR1 is MNHEY and CDR2 is SMNVEV (reference sequence). This CDR3 is 13 amino acids long. This chain's CDR3 is CASSFTGGNTIYF. CDR3 in DNA: TGTGCCAGCAGTTTTACAGGTGGAAACACCATATATTTT.

The chain uses TRBV19 and TRBJ2-2; the D is unclear. Germline V CDR1 and CDR2: LNHDA, SQIVND (reference sequence). The CDR3 has 14 amino acids. V lost 10 bases to trimming and J lost 2 bases, with 14 bases between them. DNA of the CDR3: TGTGCCACCTTGGCAAGAACAAACACCGGGGAGCTGTTTTTT. Its translation is CATLARTNTGELFF.

The chain joins TRBV15 to TRBJ2-7, with 7 bases fitting TRBD2. Germline V gives CDR1 LNHNV, CDR2 YYDKDF (reference sequence). This CDR3 region has 15 residues. The J segment lost 2 bases and the V segment lost 3 bases, leaving 7 bases of the junction unmatched. CDR3 DNA sequence: TGTGCCACCAGCAGGGAGCTTACTAGCGCCTACGAGCAGTACTTC. Translation gives CATSRELTSAYEQYF.

V is TRBV18 and J is TRBJ2-7; no definite D call. The V end lost 3 bases, the J end lost 0 bases, and 6 bases lay between the germline ends. The CDR3 is made up of 13 amino acids. Germline lookup yields CDR1 KGHSH and CDR2 LQKENI. The CDR3 DNA is TGTGCCAGCTCACCTGGGCTCTCCTACGAGCAGTACTTC. It encodes CASSPGLSYEQYF.

This chain joins TRBV29-1 and TRBJ1-2; TRBD1 might be the D (5 bases). Germline-derived CDR1 and CDR2 are SQVTM and ANQGSEA. The CDR3 is made up of 12 amino acids. With 7 bases removed from V and 6 bases from J, the gap between germline ends came to 15 bases. This CDR3 reads CSAMTVSDGYTF. The CDR3, as DNA: TGCAGCGCCATGACAGTATCGGATGGCTACACCTTC.

A note on this clone: The sample carries other DNA sequences with the same CDR3. The genes are TRBV28 and TRBJ1-1, with D perhaps matching TRBD1 (5 bases). This CDR3 is 14 amino acids long. Germline V lookup: CDR1 MDHEN, CDR2 SYDVKM. Between the trimmed V and J ends, which lost 9 bases and 4 bases, there was a span of 18 bases. The CDR3 sequence: CASASRGLSTEAFF. CDR3 bases: TGTGCCAGTGCCAGTCGGGGACTCAGCACTGAAGCTTTCTTT.

This chain links TRBV7-9 with TRBJ2-1; D ambiguous. Trimming took 1 base from V and 2 from J, leaving 6 bases between them. The CDR3 length is 14 residues. CDR1 is SEHNR and CDR2 is FQNEAQ in the germline V gene (reference sequence). CDR3 sequence: CASSLDTAYNEQFF. The DNA for the CDR3 is TGTGCCAGCAGCTTAGATACGGCCTACAATGAGCAGTTCTTC.

The chain uses TRBV19 and TRBJ1-6, with 7 bases identical to TRBD1. The V segment lost 4 bases and the J segment 8 bases; nucleotides outside the gene matches: 2. There are 13 residues in the CDR3. CDR1 and CDR2 (germline): LNHDA, SQIVND (reference sequence). CDR3 sequence reads: CASSNDRDSPLHF. The DNA for the CDR3 is TGTGCCAGTAGTAATGACAGGGATTCACCCCTCCACTTT.

This clone was picked up one time. J is TRBJ2-7 and V is TRBV5-3; D unresolved. TRBV5-3 is marked as an open reading frame, function uncertain. V shed 4 bases and J shed 4 bases, with 3 bases lying between them. The CDR3 has 10 amino acids. The CDR3 coding sequence is TGTGCCAGAAGCCAATACGAGCAGTACTTC. Translation gives CARSQYEQYF.

The chain is built from TRBV4-1 and TRBJ2-3, with 12 bases matching TRBD2. V lost 2 bases and J lost 1; bases outside the gene matches: 4. CDR1 is MGHRA, CDR2 YSYEKL, per germline. The CDR3 covers 17 residues. The CDR3 DNA is TGCGCCAGCAGCCAAATGACTAGCGGGAGTGGCACAGATACGCAGTATTTT. It is translated as CASSQMTSGSGTDTQYF.

This clone showed up just a few times. The rearrangement joins TRBV10-1 to TRBJ1-1; no clear D. The V end lost 3 bases, the J end lost 3 bases, and 17 bases lay between the germline ends. CDR1 and CDR2 from the germline V gene are WNHNN and SYGVQD (reference sequence). The CDR3 extends over 16 amino acids. In nucleotides, the CDR3 is TGCGCCAGCAGTGACTTAGGCCGCCTGGGAGACACTGAAGCTTTCTTT. This codes for CASSDLGRLGDTEAFF.

This chain connects TRBV28 to TRBJ2-5; D is uncertain. The V end lost 5 bases, the J end lost 4 bases, and 17 bases lay between the germline ends. The CDR3 totals 15 residues. Germline V gives CDR1 MDHEN, CDR2 SYDVKM. The CDR3 loop is CASSPRGALGETQYF. CDR3 coding DNA: TGTGCCAGCAGTCCACGTGGAGCCCTTGGAGAGACCCAGTACTTC.

The V call is TRBV27, the J call TRBJ1-2; D possibly corresponds to TRBD1 (6 bases). V was trimmed by 5 bases and J by 6 bases, leaving 10 bases between them. Germline loops: CDR1 MNHEY, CDR2 SMNVEV (reference sequence). This CDR3 has 12 residues. As DNA, the CDR3 is TGTGCCAGCAGTAAACAGGGAGATGGCTACACCTTC. Its translation: CASSKQGDGYTF.